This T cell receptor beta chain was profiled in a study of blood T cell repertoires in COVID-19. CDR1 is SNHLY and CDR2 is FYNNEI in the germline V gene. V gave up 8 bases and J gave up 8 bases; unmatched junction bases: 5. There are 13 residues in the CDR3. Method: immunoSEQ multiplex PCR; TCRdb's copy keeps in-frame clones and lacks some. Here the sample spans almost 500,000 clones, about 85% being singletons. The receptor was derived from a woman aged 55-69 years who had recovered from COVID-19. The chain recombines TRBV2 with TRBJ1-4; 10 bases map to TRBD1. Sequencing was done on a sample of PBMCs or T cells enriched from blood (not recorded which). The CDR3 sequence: CASGGQGREKLFF. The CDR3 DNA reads TGTGCCAGCGGGGGACAGGGGAGGGAAAAACTGTTTTTT.